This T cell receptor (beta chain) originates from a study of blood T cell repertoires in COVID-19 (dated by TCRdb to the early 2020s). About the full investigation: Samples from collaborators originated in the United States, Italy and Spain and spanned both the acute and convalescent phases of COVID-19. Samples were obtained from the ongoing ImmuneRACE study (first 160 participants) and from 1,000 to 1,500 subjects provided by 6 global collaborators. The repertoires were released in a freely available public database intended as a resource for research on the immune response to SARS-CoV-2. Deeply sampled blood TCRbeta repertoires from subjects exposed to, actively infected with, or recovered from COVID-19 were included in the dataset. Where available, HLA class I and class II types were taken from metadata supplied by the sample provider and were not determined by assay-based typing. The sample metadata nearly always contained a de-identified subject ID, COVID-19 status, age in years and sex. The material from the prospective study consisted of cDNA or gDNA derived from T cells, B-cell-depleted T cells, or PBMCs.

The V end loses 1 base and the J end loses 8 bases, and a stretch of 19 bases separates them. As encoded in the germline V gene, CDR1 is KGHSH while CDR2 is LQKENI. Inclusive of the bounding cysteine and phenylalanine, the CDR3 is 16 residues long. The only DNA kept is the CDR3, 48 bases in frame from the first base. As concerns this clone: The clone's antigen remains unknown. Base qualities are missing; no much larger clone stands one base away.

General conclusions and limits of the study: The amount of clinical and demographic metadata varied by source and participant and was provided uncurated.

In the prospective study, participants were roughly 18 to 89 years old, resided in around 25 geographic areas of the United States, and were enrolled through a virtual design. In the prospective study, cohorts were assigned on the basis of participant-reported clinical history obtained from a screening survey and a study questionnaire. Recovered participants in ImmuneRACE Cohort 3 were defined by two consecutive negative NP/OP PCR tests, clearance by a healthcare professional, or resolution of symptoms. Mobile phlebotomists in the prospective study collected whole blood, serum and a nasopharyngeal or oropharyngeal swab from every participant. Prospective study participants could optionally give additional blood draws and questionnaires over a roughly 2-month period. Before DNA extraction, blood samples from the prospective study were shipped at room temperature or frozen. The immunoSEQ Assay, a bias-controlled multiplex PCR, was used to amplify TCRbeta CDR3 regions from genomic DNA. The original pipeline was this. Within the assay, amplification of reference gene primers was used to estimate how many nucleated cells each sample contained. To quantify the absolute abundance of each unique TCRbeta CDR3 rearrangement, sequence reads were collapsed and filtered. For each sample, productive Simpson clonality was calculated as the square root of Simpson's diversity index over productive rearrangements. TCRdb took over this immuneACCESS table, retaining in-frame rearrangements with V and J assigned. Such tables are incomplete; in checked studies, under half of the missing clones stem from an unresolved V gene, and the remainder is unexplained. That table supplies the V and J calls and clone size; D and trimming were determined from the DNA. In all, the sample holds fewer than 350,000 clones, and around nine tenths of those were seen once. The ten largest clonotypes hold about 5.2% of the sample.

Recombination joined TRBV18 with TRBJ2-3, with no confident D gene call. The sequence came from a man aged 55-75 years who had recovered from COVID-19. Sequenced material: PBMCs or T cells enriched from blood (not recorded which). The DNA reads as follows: TGTGCCAGCTCACCACAAGTTGCCACCGAAACGGGTACGCAGTATTTT. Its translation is CASSPQVATETGTQYF.